The 13 T cell receptor beta chains given below trace back to one sample, sequenced in a study of shared clonotypes between healthy human individuals. TCRdb's table, derived via immunoSEQ multiplex PCR, lists solely in-frame clones and lacks some. The sample gives roughly 490,000 clones, about 79% of which show up once; 13% is in the top ten. Material: PBMCs. These receptors all stem from a woman aged 35 to 49 in good health. Some clones in this sample may be carry-over from other donors' samples.

The V and J genes are TRBV7-9 and TRBJ1-2; TRBD1 is a possible D gene (5 bases). Trimming stripped 7 bases from V and 4 bases from J, with 25 bases between. The V gene's germline CDR1 is SEHNR and CDR2 FQNEAQ (reference sequence). The CDR3 sequence is 17 residues long. In DNA, the CDR3 is TGTGCCAGCACCGACCGTACCGTTAGCGCGGGGGGCTATGGCTACACCTTC. This translates into CASTDRTVSAGGYGYTF.

The rearrangement joins TRBV7-9 to TRBJ1-2; 7 bases match TRBD1. J was trimmed by 2 bases and V by 5 bases; bases with no gene match: 8. Germline assignment: CDR1 SEHNR and CDR2 FQNEAQ (reference sequence). The CDR3 totals 15 residues. This CDR3 reads CASSRRGQKNYGYTF. The CDR3 DNA is TGTGCCAGCAGCCGAAGGGGACAGAAGAACTATGGCTACACCTTC.

This clone turned up a few times. This sample includes further DNA sequences coding for the same CDR3. The chain employs TRBV29-1 and TRBJ1-1, with no clear D. CDR1 and CDR2 (germline): SQVTM, ANQGSEA. The V and J ends lost 0 bases and 1 base respectively, with 6 bases between them. This CDR3 region has 13 residues. CDR3 sequence: CSVEEGTNTEAFF. The CDR3 DNA sequence: TGCAGCGTTGAAGAGGGAACGAACACTGAAGCTTTCTTT.

V is TRBV28 and J is TRBJ1-1; weak D call: TRBD1 (5 bases). This CDR3 comprises 17 residues. Trimming pared 2 bases from V and 2 bases from J, leaving 18 bases between. The germline gives CDR1 MDHEN, CDR2 SYDVKM. The DNA of the CDR3 is TGTGCCAGCAGTTTACCTACCACCGGGGGGACCAACACTGAAGCTTTCTTT. Translated: CASSLPTTGGTNTEAFF. The whole variable domain, filled in from reference TRBV28 and TRBJ1-1, reads DVKVTQSSRYLVKRTGEKVFLECVQDMDHENMFWYRQDPGLGLRLIYFSYDVKMKEKGDIPEGYSVSREKKERFSLILESASTNQTSMYLCASSLPTTGGTNTEAFFGQGTRLTVV.

The V call is TRBV29-1, the J call TRBJ2-7; a possible D gene is TRBD1 (5 bases). The CDR3 totals 12 residues. Germline assignment: CDR1 SQVTM and CDR2 ANQGSEA. Trimming shortened V by 5 bases and J by 2 bases, and 10 bases separated the two germline ends. The CDR3 loop is CSVLGRAYEQYF. The CDR3 coding sequence is TGCAGCGTTCTGGGGCGCGCCTACGAGCAGTACTTC.

This clone was recorded at least ten times. V usage is TRBV6-1 and J usage is TRBJ2-7, with D perhaps matching TRBD1 (7 bases). The V gene lost 3 bases and the J gene lost 7 bases, with 19 bases spanning the gap. The CDR3 spans 15 residues. The germline gives CDR1 MNHNS, CDR2 SASEGT. The CDR3 nucleotides read TGTGCCAGCAGTGAGGGATTCGGGGACAGCGGGGAGCAGTACTTC. This codes for CASSEGFGDSGEQYF.

This clone was counted ten times or more. The same CDR3 arises from other DNA sequences in this sample as well. This chain joins TRBV18 and TRBJ2-7; 7 bases are shared with TRBD1. Germline trimming cut 3 bases from V and 2 bases from J; bases unmatched to any gene: 4. Germline CDR1 is KGHSH and CDR2 is LQKENI. The length of the CDR3 is 14 residues. The chain's CDR3 is CASSPRQGTYEQYF. For the CDR3, the DNA is TGTGCCAGCTCACCCAGACAGGGAACCTACGAGCAGTACTTC. Full variable domain (missing parts from reference TRBV18 and TRBJ2-7): NAGVMQNPRHLVRRRGQEARLRCSPMKGHSHVYWYRQLPEEGLKFMVYLQKENIIDESGMPKERFSAEFPKEGPSILRIQQVVRGDSAAYFCASSPRQGTYEQYFGPGTRLTVT.

The V and J genes are TRBV6-5 and TRBJ1-1; D remains ambiguous. The CDR3 covers 13 residues. Germline V CDR1 and CDR2: MNHEY, SVGAGI. Trimming left V 11 bases short and J 1 base short, with 14 bases between. The CDR3 DNA sequence: TGTGCCTCCAGAGGGTTGGGGAACACTGAAGCTTTCTTT. Its translation: CASRGLGNTEAFF.

The V and J genes are TRBV7-3 and TRBJ2-3; 8 positions match TRBD2. Germline CDR1 and CDR2: SGHTA and FQGTGA. This CDR3 is 14 amino acids long. Trimming removed 3 bases from V and 3 bases from J; junction bases left unmatched: 2. The CDR3 region has the DNA TGTGCCAGCAGCTTTGGACTAGCAACAGATACGCAGTATTTT. It translates to CASSFGLATDTQYF.

This clone was seen at least ten times. The chain is built from TRBV5-1 and TRBJ2-2; D ambiguous. CDR3 length: 13 amino acids. V lost 1 base and J lost 7, with 8 bases in between. Germline V CDR1 and CDR2: SGHRS, YFSETQ. The CDR3 DNA sequence: TGCGCCAGCAGCTTGTGGGGAAGCGGGGAGCTGTTTTTT. It specifies CASSLWGSGELFF.

The V gene is TRBV27, the J gene TRBJ1-2; TRBD1 matches 8 bases. This CDR3 has 14 residues. Per the germline V gene, CDR1 is MNHEY and CDR2 is SMNVEV (reference sequence). The V gene end was trimmed by 3 bases and the J gene end by 7 bases; junction bases not matched to a gene: 7. The CDR3 DNA is TGTGCCAGCAGTTTGCGTCAGGGGGCTGGTGGCTACACCTTC. Protein: CASSLRQGAGGYTF.

V and J are TRBV29-1 and TRBJ1-1, with a tentative D call TRBD1 (6 bases). The V and J ends lost 4 bases and 4 bases respectively, with 16 bases between them. The CDR3 extends over 14 amino acids. Germline assignment: CDR1 SQVTM and CDR2 ANQGSEA. The CDR3 protein is CSVALGAYPTEAFF. As DNA, the CDR3 is TGCAGCGTTGCACTGGGGGCGTATCCCACTGAAGCTTTCTTT.

This chain links TRBV6-1 with TRBJ2-3; 11 bases line up with TRBD1. This CDR3 is built from 16 residues. Germline V gives CDR1 MNHNS, CDR2 SASEGT. Trimming cost V 4 bases and J 2 bases; bases outside gene matches: 5. The CDR3 DNA follows: TGTGCCAGCAGTGGGGGACAGGGGGACCCCACAGATACGCAGTATTTT. It yields the protein CASSGGQGDPTDTQYF.